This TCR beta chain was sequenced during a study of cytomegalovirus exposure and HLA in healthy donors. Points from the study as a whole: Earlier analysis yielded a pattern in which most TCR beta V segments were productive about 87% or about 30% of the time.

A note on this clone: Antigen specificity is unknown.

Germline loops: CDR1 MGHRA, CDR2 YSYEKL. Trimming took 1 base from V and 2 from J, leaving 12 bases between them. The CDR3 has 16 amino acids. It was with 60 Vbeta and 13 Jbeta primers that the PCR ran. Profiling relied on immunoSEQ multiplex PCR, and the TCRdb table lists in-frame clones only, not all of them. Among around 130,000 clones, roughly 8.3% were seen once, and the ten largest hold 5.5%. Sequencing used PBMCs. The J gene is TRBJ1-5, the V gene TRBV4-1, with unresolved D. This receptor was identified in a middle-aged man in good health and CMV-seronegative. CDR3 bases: TGCGCCAGCAGCCAAGCGGATGGGCAGCGCAATCAGCCCCAGCATTTT. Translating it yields CASSQADGQRNQPQHF.